Given below is one T cell receptor beta chain in context. What it binds is unknown. The data stem from a study of shared clonotypes between healthy human individuals. Study-level results: Depth was large, yet rarefaction showed that sorted-subset sequencing was incomplete.

Trimming removed 2 bases from V and 5 bases from J, with 19 bases in between. CDR3 length equals 16 residues. Looked up from germline, CDR1 is PRHDT and CDR2 is FYEKMQ (reference sequence). The assay was immunoSEQ multiplex PCR, and TCRdb's table has in-frame clones only and misses some. The sample gives about 1,500,000 clones, over 95% of which show up once; more than 0.9% is in the top ten. The genes are TRBV13 and TRBJ2-7, with D perhaps matching TRBD1 (6 bases). This clonotype was obtained from a young man in good health. Material for sequencing was naive CD4+ T cells sorted from blood. Subset: CD45RA+ positively selected. The CDR3: CASSLLGQTPHHEQYF. The CDR3 region has the DNA TGTGCCAGCAGCTTACTAGGACAGACACCACACCACGAGCAGTACTTC.